The clone carrying this TCR beta chain was seen ten or more times. Its matching antigen is unknown. This sample is part of a study of T cells after yellow fever vaccination. The overall study: SMART-Seq v4 Ultra Low Input handled preparation of low-cell-number fractions. The study, taken as a whole, reports: Repertoires obtained by FACS sorting could include abundant clonotypes that entered as contaminants from the bulk population. Most clones from primary vaccination resurfaced after the booster (about 96% CD4, about 91% CD8).

It was through 5'RACE template switching that TCR cDNA was made, with a universal primer site and UMIs added. TCRdb re-called the 5' RACE reads with MiXCR, one entry per CDR3 protein. The sample lists a few hundred thousand distinct CDR3 sequences, 3.6% seen once, with about a quarter in the top ten. The source is a man between 18 and 29 years old who received the YFV17D yellow fever vaccine. The input for sequencing was PBMCs, taken on the day of the yellow fever booster vaccination.

The CDR3 reads CASSSDGSNQPQHF. DNA for the CDR3: TGCGCCAGCAGCTCGGACGGTAGCAATCAGCCCCAGCATTTT. The rearrangement uses TRBV5-1 and TRBJ1-5; D is unclear. The V end lost 3 bases, the J end lost 0 bases, and 7 bases lay between the germline ends. Germline lookup yields CDR1 SGHRS and CDR2 YFSETQ. This CDR3 spans 14 amino acids.